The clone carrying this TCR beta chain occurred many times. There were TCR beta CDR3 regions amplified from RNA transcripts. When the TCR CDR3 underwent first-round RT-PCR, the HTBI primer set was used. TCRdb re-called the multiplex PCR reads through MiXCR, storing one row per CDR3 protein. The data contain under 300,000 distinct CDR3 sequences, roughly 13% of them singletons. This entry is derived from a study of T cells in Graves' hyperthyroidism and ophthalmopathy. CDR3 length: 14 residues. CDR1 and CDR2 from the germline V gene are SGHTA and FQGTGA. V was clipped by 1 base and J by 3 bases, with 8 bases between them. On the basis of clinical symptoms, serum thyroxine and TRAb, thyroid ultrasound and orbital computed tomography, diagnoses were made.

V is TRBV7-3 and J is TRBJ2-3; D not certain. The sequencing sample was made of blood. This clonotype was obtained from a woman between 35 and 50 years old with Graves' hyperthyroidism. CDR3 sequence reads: CASSLSSGTDTQYF. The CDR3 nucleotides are TGTGCCAGCAGCTTAAGCTCTGGGACAGATACGCAGTATTTT.